The 4 T cell receptor beta chains below come from one sample, sequenced in a study of neurological immune-mediated disorders. TCRdb re-called the 5' RACE reads through MiXCR, storing one row per CDR3 protein. In the table there are 46,000 or so distinct CDR3 sequences, 3.5% to 5.5% of which are singletons. Material: PBMCs. The receptor set was obtained from an older woman with multiple sclerosis.

This clonotype showed up many times. The genes are TRBV5-6 and TRBJ1-2; no definite D call. CDR1 is SGHDT and CDR2 is YYEEEE in the germline V gene. This CDR3 region has 12 residues. Trimming removed 4 bases at V and 10 bases at J, with 14 bases between. Here the CDR3 reads CASSIGQPPYTF. The CDR3 nucleotides are TGTGCCAGCAGCATCGGCCAGCCCCCCTACACCTTC.

This clonotype was observed at least ten times. CDR3 region: CASSGTNPETQYF. For the CDR3, the DNA is TGTGCCAGCAGCGGGACAAATCCAGAGACCCAGTACTTC. The chain joins TRBV5-5 to TRBJ2-5; possible D gene TRBD1, 6 bases. The V gene lost 4 bases and the J gene lost 4 bases, with 11 bases spanning the gap. CDR3 length: 13 amino acids. The germline V gene has CDR1 SGHKS and CDR2 YYEKEE (reference sequence).

This clonotype appeared many times. The chain couples TRBV29-1 to TRBJ1-4; tentatively, D is TRBD1 (6 bases). There are 14 residues in the CDR3. The germline V and J ends were trimmed by 6 bases and 7 bases, with 18 bases remaining between them. Germline V gives CDR1 SQVTM, CDR2 ANQGSEA. The CDR3: CSVEEGRGGEKLFF. DNA for the CDR3: TGCAGCGTCGAGGAGGGCAGGGGAGGTGAAAAACTGTTTTTT. The full variable domain, its missing parts supplied by reference TRBV29-1 and TRBJ1-4, is SAVISQKPSRDICQRGTSLTIQCQVDSQVTMMFWYRQQPGQSLTLIATANQGSEATYESGFVIDKFPISRPNLTFSTLTVSNMSPEDSSIYLCSVEEGRGGEKLFFGSGTQLSVL.

This clonotype came up a few times. The chain is built from TRBV6-5 and TRBJ1-5; perhaps TRBD1 as D (6 bases). V was cut by 5 bases and J by 10 bases, with 15 bases left in between. The V gene's germline CDR1 is MNHEY and CDR2 SVGAGI. CDR3 length: 13 residues. Here the CDR3 DNA reads TGTGCCAGCAGTCCGACTCGCGGGGGCCCCCAGCATTTT. Translating gives CASSPTRGGPQHF.